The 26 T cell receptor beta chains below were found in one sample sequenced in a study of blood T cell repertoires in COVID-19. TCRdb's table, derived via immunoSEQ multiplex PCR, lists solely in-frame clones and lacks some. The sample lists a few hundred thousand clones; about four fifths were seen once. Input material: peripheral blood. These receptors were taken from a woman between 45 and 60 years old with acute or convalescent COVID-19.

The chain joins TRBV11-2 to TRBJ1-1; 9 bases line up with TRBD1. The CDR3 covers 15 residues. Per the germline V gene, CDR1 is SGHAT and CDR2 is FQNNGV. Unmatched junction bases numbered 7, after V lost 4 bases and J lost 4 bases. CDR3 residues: CASSSTGQGFTEAFF. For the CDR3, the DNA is TGTGCCAGCAGCTCTACCGGACAGGGGTTCACTGAAGCTTTCTTT.

The CDR3, as DNA: TGTGCCAGCAGTGAAACACCCGGCGGCTACGAGCAGTACGTC. Translation: CASSETPGGYEQYV. The gene calls are TRBV6-1 and TRBJ2-7; D gene ambiguous. V lost 2 bases to trimming and J lost 3 bases, with 11 bases between them. Germline V gene sequence: CDR1 MNHNS, CDR2 SASEGT. The CDR3 sequence is 14 residues long.

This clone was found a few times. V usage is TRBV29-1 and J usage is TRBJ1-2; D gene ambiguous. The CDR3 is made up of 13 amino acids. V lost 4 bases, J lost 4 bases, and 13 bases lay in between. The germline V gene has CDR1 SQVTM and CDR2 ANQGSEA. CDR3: CSVGEGIGYGYTF. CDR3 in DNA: TGCAGCGTTGGGGAGGGAATCGGCTATGGCTACACCTTC. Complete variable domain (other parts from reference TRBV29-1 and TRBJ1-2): SAVISQKPSRDICQRGTSLTIQCQVDSQVTMMFWYRQQPGQSLTLIATANQGSEATYESGFVIDKFPISRPNLTFSTLTVSNMSPEDSSIYLCSVGEGIGYGYTFGSGTRLTVV.

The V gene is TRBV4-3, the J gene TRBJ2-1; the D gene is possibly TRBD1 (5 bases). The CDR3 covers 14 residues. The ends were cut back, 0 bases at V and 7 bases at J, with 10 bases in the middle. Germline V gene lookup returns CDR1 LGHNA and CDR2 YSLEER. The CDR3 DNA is TGCGCCAGCAGCCAAGATGTGGGGCGGAATGAGCAGTTCTTC. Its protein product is CASSQDVGRNEQFF.

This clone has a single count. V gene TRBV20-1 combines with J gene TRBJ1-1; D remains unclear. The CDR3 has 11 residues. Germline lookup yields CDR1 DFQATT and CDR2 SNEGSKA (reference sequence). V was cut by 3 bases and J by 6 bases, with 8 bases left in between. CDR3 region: CSASWGAEAFF. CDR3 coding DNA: TGCAGTGCTAGTTGGGGAGCTGAAGCTTTCTTT.

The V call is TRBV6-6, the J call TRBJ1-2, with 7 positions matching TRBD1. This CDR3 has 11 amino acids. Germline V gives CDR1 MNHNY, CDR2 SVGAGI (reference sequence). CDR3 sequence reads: CAHRGAYGYTF. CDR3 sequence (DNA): TGTGCTCACAGGGGTGCCTATGGCTACACCTTC.

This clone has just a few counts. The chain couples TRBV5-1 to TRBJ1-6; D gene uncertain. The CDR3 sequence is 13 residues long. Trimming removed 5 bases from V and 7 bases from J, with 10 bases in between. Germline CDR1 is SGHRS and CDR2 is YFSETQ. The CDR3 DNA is TGCGCCAGCAGTTCGGGTTCGAATTCACCCCTCCACTTT. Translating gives CASSSGSNSPLHF.

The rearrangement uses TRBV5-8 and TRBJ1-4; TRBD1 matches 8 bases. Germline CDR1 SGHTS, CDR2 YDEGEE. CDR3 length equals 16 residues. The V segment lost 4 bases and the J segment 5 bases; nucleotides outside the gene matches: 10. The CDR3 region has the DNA TGTGCCAGCAGCCTACTACGGACAGGGAAGAATGAAAAACTGTTTTTT. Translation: CASSLLRTGKNEKLFF.

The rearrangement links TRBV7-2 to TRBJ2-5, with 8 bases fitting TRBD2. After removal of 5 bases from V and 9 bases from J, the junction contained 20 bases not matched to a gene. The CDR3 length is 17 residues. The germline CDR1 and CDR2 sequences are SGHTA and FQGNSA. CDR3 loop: CASSGREVAGSDRAQYF. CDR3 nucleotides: TGTGCCAGCAGCGGGAGGGAGGTAGCGGGGTCCGACCGGGCCCAGTACTTC.

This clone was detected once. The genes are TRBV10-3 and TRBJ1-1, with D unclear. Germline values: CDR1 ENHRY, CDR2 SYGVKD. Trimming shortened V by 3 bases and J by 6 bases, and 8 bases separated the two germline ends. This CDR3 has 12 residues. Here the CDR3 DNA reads TGTGCCATCAGTGACTCTCGTGCTGAAGCTTTCTTT. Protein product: CAISDSRAEAFF.

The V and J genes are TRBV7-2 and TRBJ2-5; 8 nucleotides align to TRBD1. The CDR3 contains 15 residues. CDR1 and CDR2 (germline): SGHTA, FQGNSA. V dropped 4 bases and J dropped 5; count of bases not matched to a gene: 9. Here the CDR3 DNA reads TGTGCCAGCAGCTCCCCAGACAGGGGCCAGGAGACCCAGTACTTC. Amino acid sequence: CASSSPDRGQETQYF.

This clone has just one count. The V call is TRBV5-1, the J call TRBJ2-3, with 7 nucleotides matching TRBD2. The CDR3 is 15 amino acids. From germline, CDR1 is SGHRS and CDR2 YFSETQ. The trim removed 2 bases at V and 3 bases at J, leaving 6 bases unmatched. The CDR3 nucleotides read TGCGCCAGCAGCTTCGGGGAGGGTGGGACAGATACGCAGTATTTT. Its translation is CASSFGEGGTDTQYF.

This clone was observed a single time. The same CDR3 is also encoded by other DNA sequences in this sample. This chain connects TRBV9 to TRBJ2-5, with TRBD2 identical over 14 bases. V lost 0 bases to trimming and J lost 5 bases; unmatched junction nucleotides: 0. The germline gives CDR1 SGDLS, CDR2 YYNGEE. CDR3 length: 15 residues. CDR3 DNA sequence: TGTGCCAGCAGCGTAGGACTAGCGGGAGGGGAGACCCAGTACTTC. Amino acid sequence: CASSVGLAGGETQYF. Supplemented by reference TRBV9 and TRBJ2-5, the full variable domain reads DSGVTQTPKHLITATGQRVTLRCSPRSGDLSVYWYQQSLDQGLQFLIQYYNGEERAKGNILERFSAQQFPDLHSELNLSSLELGDSALYFCASSVGLAGGETQYFGPGTRLLVL.

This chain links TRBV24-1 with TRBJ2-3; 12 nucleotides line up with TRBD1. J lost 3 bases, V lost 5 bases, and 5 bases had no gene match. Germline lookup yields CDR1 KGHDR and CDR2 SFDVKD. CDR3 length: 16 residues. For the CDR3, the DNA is TGTGCCACCAGTGCCCCGGGACAGGGGGCAACAGATACGCAGTATTTT. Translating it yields CATSAPGQGATDTQYF.

The CDR3 here is CASRLTGNQPQHF. Written as DNA, the CDR3 is TGTGCCAGCAGATTGACAGGGAATCAGCCCCAGCATTTT. The genes are TRBV6-5 and TRBJ1-5; 7 nucleotides line up with TRBD1. Per the germline V gene, CDR1 is MNHEY and CDR2 is SVGAGI. There are 13 residues in the CDR3. With V trimmed by 6 bases and J by 4 bases, 3 bases remained unmatched.

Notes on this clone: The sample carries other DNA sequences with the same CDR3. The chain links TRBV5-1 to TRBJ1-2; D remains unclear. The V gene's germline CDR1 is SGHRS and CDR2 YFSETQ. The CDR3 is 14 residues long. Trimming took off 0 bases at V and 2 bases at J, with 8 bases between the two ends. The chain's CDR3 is CASSLEGGNYGYTF. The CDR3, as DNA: TGCGCCAGCAGCTTGGAAGGCGGGAACTATGGCTACACCTTC.

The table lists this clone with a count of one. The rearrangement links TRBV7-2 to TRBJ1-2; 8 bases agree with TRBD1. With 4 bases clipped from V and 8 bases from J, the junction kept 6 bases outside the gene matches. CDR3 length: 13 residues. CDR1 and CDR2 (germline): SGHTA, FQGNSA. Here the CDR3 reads CASSSSTGAGYTF. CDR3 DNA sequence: TGTGCCAGCAGCTCCTCGACAGGGGCAGGCTACACCTTC.

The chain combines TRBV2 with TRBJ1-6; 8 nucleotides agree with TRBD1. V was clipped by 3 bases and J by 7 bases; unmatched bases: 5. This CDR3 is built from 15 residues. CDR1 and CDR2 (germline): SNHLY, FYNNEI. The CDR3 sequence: CASSDGRQGNSPLHF. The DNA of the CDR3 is TGTGCCAGCAGTGATGGGAGACAGGGGAATTCACCCCTCCACTTT.

CDR3 coding DNA: TGTGCCAGCAGCTCTGACGGGGGGCACTATGGCTACACCTTC. Translating gives CASSSDGGHYGYTF. The rearrangement uses TRBV7-8 and TRBJ1-2; the D gene is possibly TRBD1 (6 bases). From germline, CDR1 is SGHVS and CDR2 FQNEAQ. The CDR3 runs 14 residues. Trimming removed 4 bases at V and 3 bases at J, with 12 bases between.

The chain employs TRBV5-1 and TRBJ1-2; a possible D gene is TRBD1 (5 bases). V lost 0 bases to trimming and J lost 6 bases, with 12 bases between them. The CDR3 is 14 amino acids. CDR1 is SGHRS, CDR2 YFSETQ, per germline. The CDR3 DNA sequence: TGCGCCAGCAGCTTGGCAGGGCTCACTGATGGCTACACCTTC. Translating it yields CASSLAGLTDGYTF.

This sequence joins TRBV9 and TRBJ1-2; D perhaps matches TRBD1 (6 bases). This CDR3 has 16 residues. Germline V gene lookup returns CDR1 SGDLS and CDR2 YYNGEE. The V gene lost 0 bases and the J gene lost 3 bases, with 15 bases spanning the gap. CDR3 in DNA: TGTGCCAGCAGCGTAGGGTCGGGGGGGCTCGACTATGGCTACACCTTC. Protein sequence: CASSVGSGGLDYGYTF.

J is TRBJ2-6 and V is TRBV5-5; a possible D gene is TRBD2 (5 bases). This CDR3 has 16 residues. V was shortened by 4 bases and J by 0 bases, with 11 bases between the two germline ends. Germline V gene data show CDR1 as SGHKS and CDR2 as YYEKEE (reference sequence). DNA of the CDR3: TGTGCCAGCAGCAGCGGACCGAGCTCTGGGGCCAACGTCCTGACTTTC. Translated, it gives CASSSGPSSGANVLTF.

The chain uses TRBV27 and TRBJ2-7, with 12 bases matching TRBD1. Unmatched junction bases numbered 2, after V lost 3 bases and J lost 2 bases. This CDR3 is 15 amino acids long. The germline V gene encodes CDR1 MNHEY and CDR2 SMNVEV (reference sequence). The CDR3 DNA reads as TGTGCCAGCAGTTTTGGGGACAGGGGGCCCTACGAGCAGTACGTC. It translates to CASSFGDRGPYEQYV.

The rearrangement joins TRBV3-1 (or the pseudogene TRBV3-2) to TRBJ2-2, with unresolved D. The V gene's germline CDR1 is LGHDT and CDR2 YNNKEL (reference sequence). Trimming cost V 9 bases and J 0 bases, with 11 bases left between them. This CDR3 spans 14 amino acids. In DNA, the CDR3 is TGTGCCAGTACAGCCTACGCGAACACCGGGGAGCTGTTTTTT. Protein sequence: CASTAYANTGELFF.

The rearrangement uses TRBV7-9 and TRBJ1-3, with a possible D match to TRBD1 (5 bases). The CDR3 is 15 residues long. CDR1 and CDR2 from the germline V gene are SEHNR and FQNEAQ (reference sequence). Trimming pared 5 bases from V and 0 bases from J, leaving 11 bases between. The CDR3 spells CASSLSDNSGNTIYF. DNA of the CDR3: TGTGCCAGCAGCCTATCGGACAACTCTGGAAACACCATATATTTT.

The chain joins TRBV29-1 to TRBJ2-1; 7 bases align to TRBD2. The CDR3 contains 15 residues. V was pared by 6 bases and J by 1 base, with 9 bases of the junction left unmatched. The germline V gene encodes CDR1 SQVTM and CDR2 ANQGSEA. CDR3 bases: TGCAGCGTCCAGATGATTAGCGGGTCCTACAATGAGCAGTTCTTC. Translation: CSVQMISGSYNEQFF.